This T cell receptor beta chain stems from a study of blood T cells in healthy people across ages. The second PCR ran about 6 to 12 cycles with a sample-barcoded 5' primer and J-beta primers. TCRdb re-analysed the 5' RACE reads in MiXCR, keeping a single row per CDR3 protein. The table lists 1.5 million or so distinct CDR3 sequences, less than 45% of them singletons. Source material: blood. This clonotype was sampled from a woman aged 18-35 years in good health.

For the CDR3, the DNA is TGTGCCAGCAGCCAGGGGGCCATGGGATGGAATGAGCAGTTCTTC. This codes for CASSQGAMGWNEQFF. V and J are TRBV14 and TRBJ2-1; D may be TRBD1 (6 bases). Per germline, CDR1 SGHDN and CDR2 FVKESK. Trimming stripped 3 bases from V and 7 bases from J, with 16 bases between. There are 15 residues in the CDR3.